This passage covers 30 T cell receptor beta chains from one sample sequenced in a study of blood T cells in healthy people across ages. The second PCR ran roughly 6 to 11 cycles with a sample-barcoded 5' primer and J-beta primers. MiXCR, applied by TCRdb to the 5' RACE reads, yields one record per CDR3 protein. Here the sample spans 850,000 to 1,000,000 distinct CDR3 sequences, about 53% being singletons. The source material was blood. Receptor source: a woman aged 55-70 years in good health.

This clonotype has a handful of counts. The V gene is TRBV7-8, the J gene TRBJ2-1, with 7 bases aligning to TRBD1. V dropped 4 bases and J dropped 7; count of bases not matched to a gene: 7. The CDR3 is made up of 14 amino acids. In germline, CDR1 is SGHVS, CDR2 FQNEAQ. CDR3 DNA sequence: TGTGCCAGCAGCTATATGACAGGGCAAAATGAGCAGTTCTTC. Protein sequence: CASSYMTGQNEQFF.

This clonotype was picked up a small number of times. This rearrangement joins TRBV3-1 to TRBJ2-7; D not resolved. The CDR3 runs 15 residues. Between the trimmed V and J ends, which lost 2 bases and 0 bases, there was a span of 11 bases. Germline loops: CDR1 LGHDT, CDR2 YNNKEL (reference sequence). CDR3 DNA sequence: TGTGCCAGCAGCCAAAACCCAGCCAGCTCCTACGAGCAGTACTTC. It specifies CASSQNPASSYEQYF.

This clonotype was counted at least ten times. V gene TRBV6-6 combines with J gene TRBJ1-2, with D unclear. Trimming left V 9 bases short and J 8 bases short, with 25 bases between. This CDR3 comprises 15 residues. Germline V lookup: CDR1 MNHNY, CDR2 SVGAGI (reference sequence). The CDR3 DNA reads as TGTGCCAGTCCCCCCGAGCCGGGAGACAAAGGAGGCTACACCTTC. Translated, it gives CASPPEPGDKGGYTF.

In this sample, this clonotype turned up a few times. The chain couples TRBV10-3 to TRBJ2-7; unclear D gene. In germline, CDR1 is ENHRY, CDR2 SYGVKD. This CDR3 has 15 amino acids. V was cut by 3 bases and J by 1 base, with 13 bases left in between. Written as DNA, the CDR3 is TGTGCCATCAGTGAAACAGTTGTGTCATCCTACGAGCAGTACTTC. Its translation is CAISETVVSSYEQYF.

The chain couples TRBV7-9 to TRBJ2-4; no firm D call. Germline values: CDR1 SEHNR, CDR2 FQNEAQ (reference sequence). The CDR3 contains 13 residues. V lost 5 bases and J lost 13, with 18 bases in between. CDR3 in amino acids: CASSRGSSGEQYF. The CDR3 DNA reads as TGTGCCAGCAGCCGCGGTAGTTCCGGTGAGCAGTACTTC.

CDR3 protein: CASSPDKPRPTDTQYF. CDR3 sequence (DNA): TGCGCCAGCAGCCCGGATAAGCCTAGACCCACAGATACGCAGTATTTT. The rearrangement joins TRBV4-1 to TRBJ2-3; D remains ambiguous. CDR3 length: 16 residues. V was clipped by 4 bases and J by 2 bases, with 16 bases between them. The germline CDR1 and CDR2 sequences are MGHRA and YSYEKL.

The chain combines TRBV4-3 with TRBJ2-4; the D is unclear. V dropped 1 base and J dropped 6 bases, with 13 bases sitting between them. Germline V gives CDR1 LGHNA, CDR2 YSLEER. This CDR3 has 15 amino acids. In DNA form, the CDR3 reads TGCGCCAGCAGCCAAGCCCTAGGGAATGGAAACATTCAGTACTTC. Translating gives CASSQALGNGNIQYF.

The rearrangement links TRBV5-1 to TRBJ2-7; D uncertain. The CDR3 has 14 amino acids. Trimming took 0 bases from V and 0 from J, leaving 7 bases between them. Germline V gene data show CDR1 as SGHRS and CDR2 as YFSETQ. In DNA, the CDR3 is TGCGCCAGCAGCTTGGTAGACAACTCCTACGAGCAGTACTTC. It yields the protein CASSLVDNSYEQYF. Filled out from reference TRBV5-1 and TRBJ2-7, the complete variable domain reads KAGVTQTPRYLIKTRGQQVTLSCSPISGHRSVSWYQQTPGQGLQFLFEYFSETQRNKGNFPGRFSGRQFSNSRSEMNVSTLELGDSALYLCASSLVDNSYEQYFGPGTRLTVT.

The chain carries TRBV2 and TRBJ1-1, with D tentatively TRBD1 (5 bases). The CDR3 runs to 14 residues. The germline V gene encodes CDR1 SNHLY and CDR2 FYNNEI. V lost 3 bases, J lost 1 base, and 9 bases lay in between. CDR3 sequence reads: CASSDRRGNTEAFF. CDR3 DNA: TGTGCCAGCAGTGACCGAAGGGGGAACACTGAAGCTTTCTTT.

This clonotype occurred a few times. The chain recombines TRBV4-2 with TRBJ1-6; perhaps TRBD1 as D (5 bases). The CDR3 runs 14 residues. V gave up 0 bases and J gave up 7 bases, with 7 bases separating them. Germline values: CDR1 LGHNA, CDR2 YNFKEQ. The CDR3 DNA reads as TGTGCCAGCAGCCAAGACAGGGCGAATTCACCCCTCCACTTT. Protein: CASSQDRANSPLHF.

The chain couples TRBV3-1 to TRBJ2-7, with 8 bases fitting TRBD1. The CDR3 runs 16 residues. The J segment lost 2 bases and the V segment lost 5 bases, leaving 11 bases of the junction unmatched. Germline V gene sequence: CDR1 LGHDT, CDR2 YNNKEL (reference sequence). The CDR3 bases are TGTGCCAGCAGCTGGATTTGGACAGGGAATACCTACGAGCAGTACTTC. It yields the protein CASSWIWTGNTYEQYF.

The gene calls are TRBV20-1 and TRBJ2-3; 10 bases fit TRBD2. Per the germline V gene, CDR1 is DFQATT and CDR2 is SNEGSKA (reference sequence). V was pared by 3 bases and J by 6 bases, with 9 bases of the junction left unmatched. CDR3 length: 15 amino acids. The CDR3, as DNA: TGCAGTGCTAGTCTGGCTAGCGGGAGTCGGGATACGCAGTATTTT. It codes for CSASLASGSRDTQYF.

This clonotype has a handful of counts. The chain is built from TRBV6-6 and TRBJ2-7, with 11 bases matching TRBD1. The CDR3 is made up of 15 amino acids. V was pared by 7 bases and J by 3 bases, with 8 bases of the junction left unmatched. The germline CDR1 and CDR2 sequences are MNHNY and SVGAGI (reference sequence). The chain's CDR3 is CASTRQGTGGYEQYF. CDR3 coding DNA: TGTGCCAGCACTAGACAAGGGACAGGGGGCTACGAGCAGTACTTC.

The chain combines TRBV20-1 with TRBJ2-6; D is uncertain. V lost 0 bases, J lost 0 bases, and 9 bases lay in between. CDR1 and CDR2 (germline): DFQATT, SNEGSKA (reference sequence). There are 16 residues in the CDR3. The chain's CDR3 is CSARDPLLSGANVLTF. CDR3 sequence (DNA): TGCAGTGCTAGAGATCCGCTCCTCTCTGGGGCCAACGTCCTGACTTTC.

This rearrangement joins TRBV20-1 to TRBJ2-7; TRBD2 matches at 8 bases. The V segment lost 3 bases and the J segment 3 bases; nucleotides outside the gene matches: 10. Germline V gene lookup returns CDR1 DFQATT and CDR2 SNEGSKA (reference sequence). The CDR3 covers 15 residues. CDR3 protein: CSARDLSGRVYEQYF. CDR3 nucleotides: TGCAGTGCTAGGGACCTCAGCGGGAGAGTCTACGAGCAGTACTTC.

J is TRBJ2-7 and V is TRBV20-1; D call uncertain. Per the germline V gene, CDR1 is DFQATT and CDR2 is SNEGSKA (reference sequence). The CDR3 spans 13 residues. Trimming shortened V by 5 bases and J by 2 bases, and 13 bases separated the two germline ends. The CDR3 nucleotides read TGCAGTGCTCCGAATAATTGGGCCTACGAGCAGTACTTC. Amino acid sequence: CSAPNNWAYEQYF.

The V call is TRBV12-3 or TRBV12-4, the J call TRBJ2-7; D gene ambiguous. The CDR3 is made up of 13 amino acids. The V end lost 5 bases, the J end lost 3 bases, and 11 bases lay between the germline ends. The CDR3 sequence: CASSVGSDYEQYF. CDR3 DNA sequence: TGTGCCAGCAGTGTCGGTTCCGACTACGAGCAGTACTTC.

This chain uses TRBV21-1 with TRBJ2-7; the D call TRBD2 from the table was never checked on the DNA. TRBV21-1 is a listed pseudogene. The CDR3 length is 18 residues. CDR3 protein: CASSKVGTSGRASYEQYF. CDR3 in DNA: TGTGCCAGCAGCAAAGTCGGGACTAGCGGGAGAGCCTCCTACGAGCAGTACTTC.

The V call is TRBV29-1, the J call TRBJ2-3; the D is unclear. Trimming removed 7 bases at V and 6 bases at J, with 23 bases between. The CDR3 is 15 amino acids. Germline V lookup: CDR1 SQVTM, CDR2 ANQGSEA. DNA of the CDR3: TGCAGCGCCACAGAAAGGGCGGTTACTTTGGATACGCAGTATTTT. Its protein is CSATERAVTLDTQYF.

The CDR3 sequence is CASSQRFVAGTTDTQYF. DNA of the CDR3: TGTGCCAGCAGCCAAAGGTTTGTGGCGGGAACCACAGATACGCAGTATTTT. The rearrangement uses TRBV3-1 and TRBJ2-3; weak D call: TRBD2 (6 bases). With 2 bases removed from V and 2 bases from J, the gap between germline ends came to 17 bases. CDR1 is LGHDT and CDR2 is YNNKEL in the germline V gene (reference sequence). The CDR3 runs 17 residues.

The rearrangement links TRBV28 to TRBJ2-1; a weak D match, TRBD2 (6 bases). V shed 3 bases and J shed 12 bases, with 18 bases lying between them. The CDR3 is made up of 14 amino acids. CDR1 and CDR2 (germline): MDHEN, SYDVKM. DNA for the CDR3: TGTGCCAGCAGTTTTTTACAGGTTATGCGGGGGCAGTTCTTC. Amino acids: CASSFLQVMRGQFF.

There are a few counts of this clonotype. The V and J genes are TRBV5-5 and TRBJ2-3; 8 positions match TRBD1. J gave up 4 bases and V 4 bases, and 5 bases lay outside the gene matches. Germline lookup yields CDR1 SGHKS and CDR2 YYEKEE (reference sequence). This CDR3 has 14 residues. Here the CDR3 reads CASSTGQGSDTQYF. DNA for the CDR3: TGTGCCAGCAGCACTGGACAGGGATCAGATACGCAGTATTTT.

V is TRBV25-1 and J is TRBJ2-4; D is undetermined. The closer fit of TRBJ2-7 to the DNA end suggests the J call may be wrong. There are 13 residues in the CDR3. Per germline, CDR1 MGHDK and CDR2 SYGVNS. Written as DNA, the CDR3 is TGTGCCAGCAGGCCAAACAAAATCTACGAGCAGTACTTC. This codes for CASRPNKIYEQYF.

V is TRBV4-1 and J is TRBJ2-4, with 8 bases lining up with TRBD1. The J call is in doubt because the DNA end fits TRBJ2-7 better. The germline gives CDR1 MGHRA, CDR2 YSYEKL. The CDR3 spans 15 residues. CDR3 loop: CASSQTEDRAYEQYF. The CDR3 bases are TGCGCCAGCAGCCAAACTGAGGACAGGGCCTACGAGCAGTACTTC.

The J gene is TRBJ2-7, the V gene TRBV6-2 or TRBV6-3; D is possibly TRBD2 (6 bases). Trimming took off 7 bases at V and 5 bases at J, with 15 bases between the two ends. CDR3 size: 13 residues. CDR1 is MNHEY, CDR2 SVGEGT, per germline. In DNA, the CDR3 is TGTGCCAGCAAGGCGGGGCCAAGAAACGAGCAGTACTTC. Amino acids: CASKAGPRNEQYF.

The CDR3 DNA reads TGTGCCAGCAGCGTTTGGAAGTCCTACGAGCAGTACTTC. Protein: CASSVWKSYEQYF. This chain joins TRBV21-1 and TRBJ2-7. TRBV21-1 is a pseudogene. CDR3 length: 13 amino acids.

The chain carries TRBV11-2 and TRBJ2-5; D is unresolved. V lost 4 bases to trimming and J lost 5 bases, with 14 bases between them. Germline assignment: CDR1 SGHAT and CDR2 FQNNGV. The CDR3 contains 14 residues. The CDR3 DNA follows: TGTGCCAGCAGCTCTCTTCGGTTCGAGGAGACCCAGTACTTC. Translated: CASSSLRFEETQYF.

The CDR3 region is CSEKLNTGELFF. CDR3 nucleotide sequence: TGCAGTGAGAAACTGAACACCGGGGAGCTGTTTTTT. The rearrangement uses TRBV29-1 and TRBJ2-2, with unresolved D. Germline V gene data show CDR1 as SQVTM and CDR2 as ANQGSEA. The CDR3 contains 12 residues.

CDR3 region: CSATNRREGDNEQFF. CDR3 DNA: TGCAGTGCTACCAACCGGAGGGAAGGAGACAATGAGCAGTTCTTC. The chain combines TRBV20-1 with TRBJ2-1; maybe TRBD2 (6 bases). Germline CDR1 and CDR2: DFQATT and SNEGSKA (reference sequence). The CDR3 runs to 15 residues. V was trimmed by 4 bases and J by 5 bases, leaving 18 bases between them.

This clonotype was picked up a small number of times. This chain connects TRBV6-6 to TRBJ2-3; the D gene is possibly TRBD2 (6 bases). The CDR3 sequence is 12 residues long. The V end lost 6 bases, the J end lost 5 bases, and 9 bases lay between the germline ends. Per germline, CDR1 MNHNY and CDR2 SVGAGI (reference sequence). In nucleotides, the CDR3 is TGTGCCAGCAGGGGAGCGGGAGATACGCAGTATTTT. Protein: CASRGAGDTQYF.